This TCR beta chain was recorded in a study of blood T cell repertoires in COVID-19. Across the study: Researchers got acute and convalescent COVID-19 samples from the United States, Italy and Spain. Sample material is recorded as cDNA or gDNA derived from T cells, B-cell-depleted T cells, or PBMCs.

The V end was cut by 6 bases, the J end by 5 bases, with 8 bases between. Germline V CDR1 and CDR2: MDHEN, SYDVKM. The length of the CDR3 is 11 residues. Original data processing: Reference gene primer amplification yielded estimated nucleated cell counts. The table came from immunoSEQ multiplex PCR; TCRdb's copy has only in-frame clones and leaves some out. V and J calls and clone size come straight from that table; D and trimming were deduced from the DNA. There are about 200,000 clones in the sample; about three quarters occur only once, and 5.5% lies in the top ten. Sequencing input: peripheral blood. The chain employs TRBV28 and TRBJ2-7; D is undetermined. This TCR was recovered from a woman in her 70s with acute or convalescent COVID-19. The CDR3 sequence is CASSVPDEQYF. DNA for the CDR3: TGTGCCAGCAGCGTGCCGGACGAGCAGTACTTC.